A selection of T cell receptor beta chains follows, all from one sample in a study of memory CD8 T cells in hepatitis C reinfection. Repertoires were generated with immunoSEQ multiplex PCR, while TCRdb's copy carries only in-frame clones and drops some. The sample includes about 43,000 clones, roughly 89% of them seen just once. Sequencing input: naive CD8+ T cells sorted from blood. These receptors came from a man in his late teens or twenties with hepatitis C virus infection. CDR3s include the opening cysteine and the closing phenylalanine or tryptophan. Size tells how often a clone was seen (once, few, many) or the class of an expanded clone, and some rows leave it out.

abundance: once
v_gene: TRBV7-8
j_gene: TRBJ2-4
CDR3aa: CASRDRGHIQYF

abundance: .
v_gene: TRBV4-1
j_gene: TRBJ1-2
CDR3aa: CASSQGLAGGYTF

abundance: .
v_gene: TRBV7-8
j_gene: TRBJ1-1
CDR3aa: CASSSARTGGFLGLMDTEAFF

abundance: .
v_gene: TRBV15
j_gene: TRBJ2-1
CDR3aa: CATSISGGGAYNEQFF

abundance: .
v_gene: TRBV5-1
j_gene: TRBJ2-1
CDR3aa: CASSLLVPGNEQFF

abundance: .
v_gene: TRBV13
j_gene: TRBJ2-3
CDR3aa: CASSSRTDTQYF

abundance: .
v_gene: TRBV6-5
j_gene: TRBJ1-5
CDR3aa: CASSYSLGAVQPQHF

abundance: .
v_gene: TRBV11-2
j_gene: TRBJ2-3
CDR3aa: CASSPPGGYGLSTDTQYF

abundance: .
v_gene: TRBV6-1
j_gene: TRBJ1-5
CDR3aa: CASSEGGVWNQPQHF

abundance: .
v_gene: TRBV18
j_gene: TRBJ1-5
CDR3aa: CASSREINQPQHF

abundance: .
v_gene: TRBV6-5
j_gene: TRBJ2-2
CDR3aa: CASSYGLTRELFF

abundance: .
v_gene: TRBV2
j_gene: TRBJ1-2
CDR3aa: CASSEALTADYGYTF

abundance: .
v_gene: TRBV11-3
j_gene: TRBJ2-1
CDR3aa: CASSLDWDSRNEQFF

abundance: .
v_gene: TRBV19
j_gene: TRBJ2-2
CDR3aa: CASSPGQRSTGELFF

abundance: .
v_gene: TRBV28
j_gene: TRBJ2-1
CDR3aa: CASSPPLGSGGGNEQFF

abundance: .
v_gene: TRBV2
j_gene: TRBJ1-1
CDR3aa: CASAMTGENTEAFF

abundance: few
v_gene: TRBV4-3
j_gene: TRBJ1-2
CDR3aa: CASSQDTGPSEGYTF

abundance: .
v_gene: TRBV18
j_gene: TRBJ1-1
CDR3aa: CAGSDDRGTQTDEAFF

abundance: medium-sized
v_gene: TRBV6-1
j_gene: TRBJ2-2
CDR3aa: CASSELAGAGELFF

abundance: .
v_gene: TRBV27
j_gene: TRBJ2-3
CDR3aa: CASSLRGTKGTDTQYF

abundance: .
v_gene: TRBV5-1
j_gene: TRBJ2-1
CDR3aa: CASSLASGSGEQFF

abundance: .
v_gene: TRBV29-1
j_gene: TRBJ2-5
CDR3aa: CSVDGLREGETQYF

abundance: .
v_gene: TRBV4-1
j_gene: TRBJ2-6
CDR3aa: CASSLSPEGSGANVLTF

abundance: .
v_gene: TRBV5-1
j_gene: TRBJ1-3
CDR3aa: CASSLFGQGILGNTIYF

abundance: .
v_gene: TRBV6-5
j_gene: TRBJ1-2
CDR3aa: CASSYSTGDYGYTF

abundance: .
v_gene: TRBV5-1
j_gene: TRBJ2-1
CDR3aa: CASSRGLAGGYNEQFF

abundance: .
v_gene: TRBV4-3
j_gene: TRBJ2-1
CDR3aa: CASSQEPTSGGAGEQFF

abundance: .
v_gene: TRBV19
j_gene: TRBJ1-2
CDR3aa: CASSTEYGTRGLDGYTF

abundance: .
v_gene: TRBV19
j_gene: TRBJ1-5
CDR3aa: CASSLTGSSNQPQHF

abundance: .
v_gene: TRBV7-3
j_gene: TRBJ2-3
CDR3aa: CASSLTGAMNTQYF

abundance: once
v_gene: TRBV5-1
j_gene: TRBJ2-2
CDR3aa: CASGGPQRGGTGELFF

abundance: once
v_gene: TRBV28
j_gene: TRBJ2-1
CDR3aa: CASSLGLGTEQFF

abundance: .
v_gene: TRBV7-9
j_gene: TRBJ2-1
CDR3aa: CASIPTSGRRNEQFF

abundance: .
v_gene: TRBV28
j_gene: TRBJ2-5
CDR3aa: CASRPGTGVETQYF

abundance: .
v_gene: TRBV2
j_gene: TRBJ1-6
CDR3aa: CASSEAGGASPLHF

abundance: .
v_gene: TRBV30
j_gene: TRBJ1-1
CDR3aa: CAWSVSGTEAFF

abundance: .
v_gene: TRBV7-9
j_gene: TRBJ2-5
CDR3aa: CASSPAGQTIQETQYF

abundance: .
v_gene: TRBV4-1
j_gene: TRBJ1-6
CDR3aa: CASSQAPGQANSPLHF

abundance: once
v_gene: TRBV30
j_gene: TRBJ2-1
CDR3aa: CASALAGGPSEQFF

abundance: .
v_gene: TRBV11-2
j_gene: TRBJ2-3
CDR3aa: CASSLEWERSTDTQYF

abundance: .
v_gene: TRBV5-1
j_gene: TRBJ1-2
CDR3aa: CASSSDRTNYGYTF

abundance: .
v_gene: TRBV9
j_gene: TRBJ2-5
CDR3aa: CASSPLFLNPSSGETQYF

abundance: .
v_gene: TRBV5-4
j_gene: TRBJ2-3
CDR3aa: CASSPGLAGSDTQYF

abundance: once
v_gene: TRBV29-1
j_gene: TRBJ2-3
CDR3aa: CSVEDRGVKDTQYF

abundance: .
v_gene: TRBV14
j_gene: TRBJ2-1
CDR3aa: CASSQQFRSDEQFF

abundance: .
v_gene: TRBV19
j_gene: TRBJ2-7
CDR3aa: CASSIAGRAYEQYF

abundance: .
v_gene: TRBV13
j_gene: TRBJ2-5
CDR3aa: CASSLTGTGDSETQYF

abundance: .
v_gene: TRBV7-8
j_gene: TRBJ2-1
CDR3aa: CASRFAEGVYNEQFF

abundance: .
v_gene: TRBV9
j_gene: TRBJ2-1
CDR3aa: CASSVLGAGGKGDEQFF

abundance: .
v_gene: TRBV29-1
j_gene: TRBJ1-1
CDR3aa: CSVEVAGKNTEAFF

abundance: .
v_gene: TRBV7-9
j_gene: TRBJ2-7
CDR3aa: CASSSSRTGINSYEQYF

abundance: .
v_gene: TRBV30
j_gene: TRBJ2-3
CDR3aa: CAWSSPGVYTDTQYF

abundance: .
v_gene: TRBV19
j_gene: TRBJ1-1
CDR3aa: CASGSGTRGTEAFF

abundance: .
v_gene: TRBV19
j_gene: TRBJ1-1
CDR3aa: CASSPAGERGGTEAFF

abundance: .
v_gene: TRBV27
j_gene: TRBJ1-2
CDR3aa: CASSSLGGSDYGYTF

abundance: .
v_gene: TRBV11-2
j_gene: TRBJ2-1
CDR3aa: CASSLGTSGGNEQFF